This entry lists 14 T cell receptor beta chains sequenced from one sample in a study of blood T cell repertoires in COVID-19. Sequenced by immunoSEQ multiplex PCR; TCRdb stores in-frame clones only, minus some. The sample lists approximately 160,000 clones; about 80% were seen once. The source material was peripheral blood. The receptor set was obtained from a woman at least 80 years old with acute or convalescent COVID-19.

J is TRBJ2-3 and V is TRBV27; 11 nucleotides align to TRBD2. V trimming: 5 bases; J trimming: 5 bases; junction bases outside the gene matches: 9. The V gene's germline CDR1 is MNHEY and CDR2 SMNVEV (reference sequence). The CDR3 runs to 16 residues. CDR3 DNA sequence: TGTGCCAGCAGTCCTGTAGCGGGAGGGGACATAGATACGCAGTATTTT. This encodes CASSPVAGGDIDTQYF.

CDR3 in DNA: TGTGCCAGCAGTGGAACTAGGACCCTCTCTGGCTACACCTTC. Translated, it gives CASSGTRTLSGYTF. The rearrangement uses TRBV25-1 and TRBJ1-2, with no clear D. Per the germline V gene, CDR1 is MGHDK and CDR2 is SYGVNS. With 4 bases removed from V and 7 bases from J, the gap between germline ends came to 16 bases. The CDR3 is 14 amino acids.

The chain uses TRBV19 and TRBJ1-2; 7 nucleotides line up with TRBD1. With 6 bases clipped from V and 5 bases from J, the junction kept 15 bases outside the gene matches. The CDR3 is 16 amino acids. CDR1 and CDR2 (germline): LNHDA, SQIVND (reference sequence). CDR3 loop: CASSTFGGQSLYGYTF. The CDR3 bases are TGTGCCAGTAGCACCTTTGGGGGACAGTCGCTATATGGCTACACCTTC.

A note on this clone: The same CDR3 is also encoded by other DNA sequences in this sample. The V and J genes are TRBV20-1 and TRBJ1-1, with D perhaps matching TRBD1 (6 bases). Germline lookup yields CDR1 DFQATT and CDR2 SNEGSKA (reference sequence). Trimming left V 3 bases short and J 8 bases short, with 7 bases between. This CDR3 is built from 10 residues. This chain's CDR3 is CSARRGEAFF. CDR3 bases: TGCAGTGCTAGGAGGGGGGAAGCTTTCTTT.

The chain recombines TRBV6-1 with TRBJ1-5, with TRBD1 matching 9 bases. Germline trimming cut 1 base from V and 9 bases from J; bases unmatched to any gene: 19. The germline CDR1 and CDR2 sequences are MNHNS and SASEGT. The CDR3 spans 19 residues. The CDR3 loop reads CASSEEIETGGWSRRPQHF. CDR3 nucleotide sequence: TGTGCCAGCAGTGAAGAGATTGAGACAGGGGGATGGTCGAGGCGGCCCCAGCATTTT.

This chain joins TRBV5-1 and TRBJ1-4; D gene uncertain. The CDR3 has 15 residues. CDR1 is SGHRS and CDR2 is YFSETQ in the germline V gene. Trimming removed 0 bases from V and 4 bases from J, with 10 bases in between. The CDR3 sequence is CASSLGGSINEKLFF. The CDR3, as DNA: TGCGCCAGCAGCTTGGGTGGCAGTATTAATGAAAAACTGTTTTTT. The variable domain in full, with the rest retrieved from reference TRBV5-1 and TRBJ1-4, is KAGVTQTPRYLIKTRGQQVTLSCSPISGHRSVSWYQQTPGQGLQFLFEYFSETQRNKGNFPGRFSGRQFSNSRSEMNVSTLELGDSALYLCASSLGGSINEKLFFGSGTQLSVL.

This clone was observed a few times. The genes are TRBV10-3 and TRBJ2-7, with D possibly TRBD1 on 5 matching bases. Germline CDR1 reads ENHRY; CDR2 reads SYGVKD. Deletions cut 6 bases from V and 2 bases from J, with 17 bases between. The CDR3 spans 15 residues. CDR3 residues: CAISLTGSSTYEQYF. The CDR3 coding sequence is TGTGCCATCAGCCTTACAGGTAGTTCTACCTACGAGCAGTACTTC.

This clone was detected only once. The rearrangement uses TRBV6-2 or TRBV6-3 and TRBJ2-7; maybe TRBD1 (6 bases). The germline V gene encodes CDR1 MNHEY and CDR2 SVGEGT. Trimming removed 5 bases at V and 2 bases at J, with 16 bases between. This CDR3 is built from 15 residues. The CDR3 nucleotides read TGTGCCAGCAGTAATTCCGGGACACCTACCTACGAGCAGTACTTC. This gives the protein CASSNSGTPTYEQYF.

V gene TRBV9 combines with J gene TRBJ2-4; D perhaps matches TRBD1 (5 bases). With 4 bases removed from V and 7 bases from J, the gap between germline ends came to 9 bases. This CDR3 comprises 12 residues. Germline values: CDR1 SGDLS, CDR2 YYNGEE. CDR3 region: CASSQKGNIQYF. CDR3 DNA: TGTGCCAGCAGCCAAAAGGGGAACATTCAGTACTTC.

The CDR3 DNA reads TGTGCCAGCAGCGCCCTAGGGACAGACAATCAGCCCCAGCATTTT. It is translated as CASSALGTDNQPQHF. This chain joins TRBV9 and TRBJ1-5; 7 positions match TRBD1. This CDR3 is built from 15 residues. Trimming took 3 bases from V and 3 from J; bases not matched to a gene: 6. Germline CDR1 reads SGDLS; CDR2 reads YYNGEE.

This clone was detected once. CDR3 nucleotide sequence: TGTGCCAGCAGATACAGGAGCTCCTACAATGAGCAGTTCTTC. Amino acid sequence: CASRYRSSYNEQFF. The rearrangement links TRBV6-2 or TRBV6-3 to TRBJ2-1; weak D call: TRBD1 (5 bases). The CDR3 covers 14 residues. Germline CDR1 reads MNHEY; CDR2 reads SVGEGT. V lost 6 bases to trimming and J lost 0 bases, with 9 bases between them.

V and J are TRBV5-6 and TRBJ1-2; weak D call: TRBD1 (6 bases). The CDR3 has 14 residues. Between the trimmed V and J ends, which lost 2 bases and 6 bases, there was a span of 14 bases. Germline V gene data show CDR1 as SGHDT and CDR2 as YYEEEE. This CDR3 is CASSFFLGADGYTF. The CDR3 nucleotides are TGTGCCAGCAGCTTTTTTCTGGGGGCTGATGGCTACACCTTC.

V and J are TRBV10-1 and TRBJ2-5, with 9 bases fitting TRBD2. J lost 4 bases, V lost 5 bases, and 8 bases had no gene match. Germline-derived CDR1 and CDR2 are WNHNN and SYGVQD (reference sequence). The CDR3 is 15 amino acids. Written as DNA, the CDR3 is TGCGCCAGCAGTCAGACTAGCGGTGGCTCAGAGACCCAGTACTTC. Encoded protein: CASSQTSGGSETQYF.

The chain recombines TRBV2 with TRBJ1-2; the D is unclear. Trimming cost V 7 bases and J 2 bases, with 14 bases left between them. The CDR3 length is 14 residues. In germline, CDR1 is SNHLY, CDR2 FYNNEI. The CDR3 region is CASTRSYLNYGYTF. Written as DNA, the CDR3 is TGTGCCAGCACCAGGTCTTACCTGAACTATGGCTACACCTTC.